The clone carrying this T cell receptor beta chain occurred many times. The antigen is not known. This record belongs to a study of T cells after yellow fever vaccination. The CDR3 has 16 amino acids. Germline CDR1 and CDR2: SGHRS and YFSETQ. V lost 1 base to trimming and J lost 4 bases, with 17 bases between them. TCRdb used MiXCR to reprocess the 5' RACE reads, holding one entry per CDR3 protein. The table records about 300,000 distinct CDR3 sequences, approximately 10% of them present only once. Whole-study findings and limits: Only a small proportion of the clonotypes turned up in both the CD4 and the CD8 compartments, likely arising from convergent recombination. The booster response re-showed most primary clones: around 97% CD4, approximately 90% CD8.

The V gene is TRBV5-1, the J gene TRBJ1-2, with D maybe TRBD1 (5 bases). The specimen was CD4+ T cells sorted from PBMCs, collected 5 days after the yellow fever booster vaccination. The source of this sequence is a man aged 18 to 29 who received the YFV17D yellow fever vaccine. CDR3 residues: CASSLRGGQGLYGYTF. CDR3 coding DNA: TGCGCCAGCAGCTTGCGTGGCGGCCAGGGCCTCTATGGCTACACCTTC. Based on the CDR3 plus reference TRBV5-1 and TRBJ1-2, the full variable domain is KAGVTQTPRYLIKTRGQQVTLSCSPISGHRSVSWYQQTPGQGLQFLFEYFSETQRNKGNFPGRFSGRQFSNSRSEMNVSTLELGDSALYLCASSLRGGQGLYGYTFGSGTRLTVV.